A single sample is the source of the 30 T cell receptor beta chains below, sequenced in a study of blood T cell repertoires in COVID-19 (dated by TCRdb to about 2020). Libraries were prepared through the immunoSEQ multiplex PCR assay. Drawn from immuneACCESS, this table holds only the in-frame rearrangements with V and J called that TCRdb kept. Clones are partly lost; checked studies trace under half to an unresolved V gene and leave the rest unexplained. Recorded for this sample are more than 65,000 clones; 65% to 90% of them occurred a single time. Of the sample, 6.9% is held by the ten largest clones. Sequencing was performed on peripheral blood. The receptors derive from a man aged 25-40 years with COVID-19, enrolled during active disease.

The V and J genes are TRBV19 and TRBJ1-2; unclear D gene. The length of the CDR3 is 16 residues. Germline values: CDR1 LNHDA, CDR2 SQIVND (reference sequence). V dropped 0 bases and J dropped 6 bases, with 17 bases sitting between them. The CDR3 is CASSIDLWSTSDGYTF. In nucleotides, the CDR3 is TGTGCCAGTAGTATAGATCTTTGGAGCACCTCTGATGGCTACACCTTC.

The rearrangement joins TRBV4-3 to TRBJ2-3; D perhaps matches TRBD2 (6 bases). Germline loops: CDR1 LGHNA, CDR2 YSLEER. The CDR3 is 14 amino acids. Trimming left V 4 bases short and J 3 bases short, with 11 bases between. The CDR3 protein is CASSLSGGTDTQYF. The CDR3 DNA follows: TGCGCCAGCAGCCTTAGCGGAGGGACAGATACGCAGTATTTT.

The V call is TRBV6-5, the J call TRBJ1-3; no definite D call. This CDR3 is 14 amino acids long. V dropped 4 bases and J dropped 3 bases, with 10 bases sitting between them. CDR1 is MNHEY and CDR2 is SVGAGI in the germline V gene. The CDR3 DNA follows: TGTGCCAGCAGTTTCCGTCTCTTTGGAAACACCATATATTTT. Translation gives CASSFRLFGNTIYF.

This clone was counted a few times. V and J are TRBV18 and TRBJ1-2; TRBD1 might be the D (6 bases). In germline, CDR1 is KGHSH, CDR2 LQKENI. The CDR3 is made up of 16 amino acids. Trimming removed 4 bases at V and 8 bases at J, with 23 bases between. In DNA form, the CDR3 reads TGTGCCAGCTCACTATCCACCCCAGGGGCGAGTAGGGGCTACACCTTC. Its protein is CASSLSTPGASRGYTF.

The chain recombines TRBV29-1 with TRBJ1-1; 7 bases match TRBD1. This CDR3 has 13 amino acids. Germline V lookup: CDR1 SQVTM, CDR2 ANQGSEA. Trimming cost V 6 bases and J 4 bases; bases outside gene matches: 8. The CDR3 DNA follows: TGCAGCGTCAAGTACAGGGGCGGCACTGAAGCTTTCTTT. Its protein product is CSVKYRGGTEAFF. The full variable domain, with the rest looked up from reference TRBV29-1 and TRBJ1-1, is SAVISQKPSRDICQRGTSLTIQCQVDSQVTMMFWYRQQPGQSLTLIATANQGSEATYESGFVIDKFPISRPNLTFSTLTVSNMSPEDSSIYLCSVKYRGGTEAFFGQGTRLTVV.

V is TRBV6-5 and J is TRBJ2-5; tentative D call: TRBD2 (6 bases). There are 13 residues in the CDR3. Between the trimmed V and J ends, which lost 9 bases and 4 bases, there was a span of 15 bases. Germline-derived CDR1 and CDR2 are MNHEY and SVGAGI. The CDR3 loop is CASKTQAGETQYF. CDR3 bases: TGTGCCAGTAAAACCCAAGCGGGAGAGACCCAGTACTTC.

In this sample, this clone turned up once. The V gene is TRBV7-8, the J gene TRBJ2-7, with 15 bases matching TRBD2. This CDR3 is 20 amino acids long. Losses at the gene ends were 5 bases for V and 1 base for J; bases not matched to a gene: 15. CDR1 is SGHVS and CDR2 is FQNEAQ in the germline V gene. CDR3 DNA sequence: TGTGCCAGCAGCCGAGGAGTGACCGGGACTAGCGGGAGGTTTTCCTACGAGCAGTACTTC. Protein: CASSRGVTGTSGRFSYEQYF.

This chain connects TRBV19 to TRBJ1-2; 7 bases fit TRBD1. After removal of 5 bases from V and 2 bases from J, the junction contained 2 bases not matched to a gene. This CDR3 comprises 13 residues. CDR1 LNHDA and CDR2 SQIVND come from the germline V gene (reference sequence). The CDR3 coding sequence is TGTGCCAGTAGTGAGGGACAGAACTATGGCTACACCTTC. Translating gives CASSEGQNYGYTF.

This clone was seen a few times. The gene calls are TRBV12-3 or TRBV12-4 and TRBJ2-5, with a possible D match to TRBD2 (5 bases). The CDR3 consists of 13 residues. Trimming took off 3 bases at V and 5 bases at J, with 10 bases between the two ends. CDR3 DNA sequence: TGTGCCAGCAGTTTTGACTATCGGGAGACCCAGTACTTC. As protein: CASSFDYRETQYF.

The chain carries TRBV6-6 and TRBJ2-7; TRBD1 matches at 10 bases. Trimming at V came to 7 bases and at J to 2 bases, leaving 8 bases not matched to a gene. The CDR3 length is 15 residues. CDR1 and CDR2 (germline): MNHNY, SVGAGI (reference sequence). The CDR3 region is CASNPDRGLTYEQYF. The CDR3 region has the DNA TGTGCCAGCAACCCCGACAGGGGGCTTACCTACGAGCAGTACTTC.

This chain links TRBV5-6 with TRBJ2-2; D gene ambiguous. This CDR3 region has 13 residues. The V end lost 2 bases, the J end lost 3 bases, and 5 bases lay between the germline ends. Per germline, CDR1 SGHDT and CDR2 YYEEEE. This CDR3 reads CASSFQDTGELFF. In nucleotides, the CDR3 is TGTGCCAGCAGCTTCCAGGACACCGGGGAGCTGTTTTTT.

This chain uses TRBV5-4 with TRBJ1-4, with no clear D. Germline-derived CDR1 and CDR2 are SGHNT and YYREEE (reference sequence). CDR3 length: 14 amino acids. V was shortened by 4 bases and J by 8 bases, with 15 bases between the two germline ends. The CDR3 DNA reads as TGTGCCAGCAGCCGAGGAGTGGGAGAGGAAAAACTGTTTTTT. Translated, it gives CASSRGVGEEKLFF.

The chain recombines TRBV2 with TRBJ2-4, with D possibly matching TRBD1 (5 bases). Germline V lookup: CDR1 SNHLY, CDR2 FYNNEI. This CDR3 spans 15 amino acids. With 3 bases removed from V and 0 bases from J, the gap between germline ends came to 9 bases. The DNA of the CDR3 is TGTGCCAGCAGTGAGTCAGGGCTAGCCAAAAACATTCAGTACTTC. Translated, it gives CASSESGLAKNIQYF.

This chain joins TRBV6-1 and TRBJ1-5; D unresolved. Trimming stripped 2 bases from V and 4 bases from J, with 9 bases between. CDR1 and CDR2 (germline): MNHNS, SASEGT. This CDR3 has 14 residues. As DNA, the CDR3 is TGTGCCAGCAGTGAAATTGGGGAGAATCAGCCCCAGCATTTT. Amino acids: CASSEIGENQPQHF.

The V call is TRBV21-1, the J call TRBJ1-1; TRBD1, the D gene given by the table, was not confirmed from the DNA. TRBV21-1 is recorded as a pseudogene. The length of the CDR3 is 17 residues. CDR3 nucleotide sequence: TGTGCCAGCAGCAAACGAGACAGGGGGCGCCGGGACACTGAAGCTTTCTTT. It specifies CASSKRDRGRRDTEAFF.

This clone was counted a single time. V usage is TRBV24-1 and J usage is TRBJ2-5; D ambiguous. Deletions cut 9 bases from V and 2 bases from J, with 6 bases between. Germline CDR1 is KGHDR and CDR2 is SFDVKD. The CDR3 is made up of 11 amino acids. CDR3 region: CATVHQETQYF. CDR3 coding DNA: TGTGCCACCGTTCATCAAGAGACCCAGTACTTC.

Notes on this clone: The same CDR3 is also encoded by other DNA sequences in this sample. The chain is built from TRBV30 and TRBJ1-3; D remains unclear. Trimming removed 3 bases at V and 4 bases at J, with 4 bases between. Germline lookup yields CDR1 GTSNPN and CDR2 SVGIG (reference sequence). The CDR3 consists of 11 residues. As DNA, the CDR3 is TGTGCCTGGAGCGTGGGAAACACCATATATTTT. Translated: CAWSVGNTIYF. Based on the CDR3 plus reference TRBV30 and TRBJ1-3, the full variable domain is SQTIHQWPATLVQPVGSPLSLECTVEGTSNPNLYWYRQAAGRGLQLLFYSVGIGQISSEVPQNLSASRPQDRQFILSSKKLLLSDSGFYLCAWSVGNTIYFGEGSWLTVV.

The chain recombines TRBV6-5 with TRBJ2-3; 10 bases align to TRBD2. Per the germline V gene, CDR1 is MNHEY and CDR2 is SVGAGI. The CDR3 spans 16 residues. J was trimmed by 4 bases and V by 0 bases; bases with no gene match: 4. The CDR3 DNA follows: TGTGCCAGCAGTTACTCGAAGCGGGAGGGACCAGATACGCAGTATTTT. Translating gives CASSYSKREGPDTQYF.

The chain recombines TRBV5-4 with TRBJ1-4, with TRBD1 identical over 8 bases. This CDR3 is 16 amino acids long. Germline-derived CDR1 and CDR2 are SGHNT and YYREEE (reference sequence). J was trimmed by 3 bases and V by 4 bases; bases with no gene match: 8. CDR3 sequence: CASSTKPGQANEKLFF. The CDR3 DNA reads TGTGCCAGCAGCACAAAACCGGGACAGGCTAATGAAAAACTGTTTTTT.

CDR3 amino acids: CAWSVGQNTEAFF. The CDR3 nucleotides read TGTGCCTGGAGTGTGGGACAGAACACTGAAGCTTTCTTT. This rearrangement joins TRBV30 to TRBJ1-1, with TRBD1 as a possible D gene (6 bases). V gave up 0 bases and J gave up 1 base, with 6 bases separating them. The CDR3 has 13 residues. Germline V gene lookup returns CDR1 GTSNPN and CDR2 SVGIG (reference sequence).

The CDR3 nucleotides are TGTGCCAGCAGCTTACCCCGCGCGGTGGCTGGAAACACCATATATTTT. Translating gives CASSLPRAVAGNTIYF. The V gene is TRBV11-2, the J gene TRBJ1-3; D gene uncertain. Germline V gene lookup returns CDR1 SGHAT and CDR2 FQNNGV. Trimming shortened V by 2 bases and J by 2 bases, and 13 bases separated the two germline ends. The CDR3 sequence is 16 residues long.

This clone was seen just once. J is TRBJ2-1 and V is TRBV13; TRBD2 agrees at 13 bases. V shed 0 bases and J 7 bases; nucleotides not matched to a gene: 3. The germline gives CDR1 PRHDT, CDR2 FYEKMQ (reference sequence). The CDR3 totals 16 residues. In DNA, the CDR3 is TGTGCCAGCAGCTTAGGCGGACTAGCGGGAGCTAATGAGCAGTTCTTC. It codes for CASSLGGLAGANEQFF.

The V call is TRBV6-1, the J call TRBJ1-4, with a tentative D call TRBD1 (6 bases). V gave up 2 bases and J gave up 0 bases, with 16 bases separating them. CDR1 is MNHNS, CDR2 SASEGT, per germline. This CDR3 comprises 18 residues. For the CDR3, the DNA is TGTGCCAGCAGTGAACAGGGGCAGGACTCCTCAACTAATGAAAAACTGTTTTTT. Residues: CASSEQGQDSSTNEKLFF.

The rearrangement links TRBV6-5 to TRBJ2-6; D perhaps matches TRBD2 (5 bases). The CDR3 runs 14 residues. V was trimmed by 7 bases and J by 1 base, leaving 8 bases between them. Germline lookup yields CDR1 MNHEY and CDR2 SVGAGI. CDR3 nucleotides: TGTGCCAGCAAGCCGGGGTCTGGGGCCAACGTCCTGACTTTC. Its protein is CASKPGSGANVLTF.

This rearrangement joins TRBV30 to TRBJ1-5, with TRBD1 matching 8 bases. The CDR3 sequence is 17 residues long. Trimming at V came to 5 bases and at J to 2 bases, leaving 14 bases not matched to a gene. Per the germline V gene, CDR1 is GTSNPN and CDR2 is SVGIG (reference sequence). The CDR3, as DNA: TGTGCCTGGTCACCCCTGGGGACAGGAGGGGGCAATCAGCCCCAGCATTTT. Protein sequence: CAWSPLGTGGGNQPQHF.

The gene calls are TRBV27 and TRBJ1-2; perhaps TRBD1 as D (6 bases). The CDR3 totals 16 residues. CDR1 MNHEY and CDR2 SMNVEV come from the germline V gene (reference sequence). V was cut by 6 bases and J by 4 bases, with 21 bases left in between. CDR3 DNA sequence: TGTGCCAGCAGCGGCTTAGCGACAGGCAGGAGCTATGGCTACACCTTC. Translation gives CASSGLATGRSYGYTF.

This chain joins TRBV3-1 (or the pseudogene TRBV3-2) and TRBJ2-7; 10 bases agree with TRBD1. CDR1 is LGHDT, CDR2 YNNKEL, per germline (reference sequence). V dropped 4 bases and J dropped 3; count of bases not matched to a gene: 12. The CDR3 runs to 17 residues. The CDR3 is CASSPRQGASPLYEQYF. The CDR3 DNA follows: TGTGCCAGCAGCCCGAGACAGGGGGCTTCTCCGCTCTACGAGCAGTACTTC.

This clone was recorded once. CDR3 amino acids: CASSQDTQGRSPLHF. CDR3 in DNA: TGCGCCAGCAGCCAAGATACACAGGGAAGGTCACCCCTCCACTTT. The chain joins TRBV4-3 to TRBJ1-6; maybe TRBD1 (6 bases). This CDR3 spans 15 amino acids. Germline V CDR1 and CDR2: LGHNA, YSLEER. V was trimmed by 0 bases and J by 10 bases, leaving 13 bases between them.

The genes are TRBV7-9 and TRBJ2-1; 9 nucleotides match TRBD1. Unmatched junction bases numbered 13, after V lost 4 bases and J lost 9 bases. CDR3 length: 16 amino acids. Germline V gene data show CDR1 as SEHNR and CDR2 as FQNEAQ (reference sequence). The CDR3 region is CASSSRDRDGAIEQFF. CDR3 sequence (DNA): TGTGCCAGCAGCTCCCGGGACAGGGACGGGGCGATTGAGCAGTTCTTC.

The chain uses TRBV9 and TRBJ2-1; 7 nucleotides line up with TRBD2. Losses at the gene ends were 4 bases for V and 3 bases for J; bases not matched to a gene: 7. The CDR3 loop spans 15 amino acids. Per germline, CDR1 SGDLS and CDR2 YYNGEE. CDR3 region: CASSRSGALYNEQFF. CDR3 DNA: TGTGCCAGCAGCCGGAGCGGGGCACTCTACAATGAGCAGTTCTTC.